The 30 T cell receptor beta chains below come from one sample, sequenced in a study of blood T cell repertoires in COVID-19. Only in-frame clones appear in the TCRdb table, and some are missing; sequencing was by immunoSEQ multiplex PCR. Altogether about 140,000 clones are present, about 74% being singletons, with the ten largest covering roughly 17%. Sequencing input: peripheral blood. These receptors were collected from a man aged 45 to 65 with acute or convalescent COVID-19.

The genes are TRBV30 and TRBJ1-1, with D tentatively TRBD1 (6 bases). Trimming cost V 1 base and J 7 bases, with 19 bases left between them. This CDR3 has 15 residues. The germline gives CDR1 GTSNPN, CDR2 SVGIG (reference sequence). CDR3 sequence reads: CAWSAHPGQTGEAFF. The CDR3 DNA sequence: TGTGCCTGGAGTGCACACCCGGGACAAACTGGTGAAGCTTTCTTT.

On this clone: An end of the junction differs from the germline gene, which may be a read error. J is TRBJ1-1 and V is TRBV2; D perhaps matches TRBD1 (5 bases). The germline gives CDR1 SNHLY, CDR2 FYNNEI. The CDR3 has 11 amino acids. DNA of the CDR3: TGTGCCACCACCCTTACCCGGGGGAGCGTCTTT. Protein product: CATTLTRGSVF.

The chain combines TRBV9 with TRBJ2-1; no clear D. The CDR3 extends over 12 amino acids. V lost 0 bases, J lost 8 bases, and 6 bases lay in between. From germline, CDR1 is SGDLS and CDR2 YYNGEE. For the CDR3, the DNA is TGTGCCAGCAGCGTAGCTGAGGATGAGCAGTTCTTC. It translates to CASSVAEDEQFF.

The rearrangement uses TRBV5-1 and TRBJ1-4; 8 nucleotides align to TRBD1. The CDR3 extends over 14 amino acids. The germline V gene encodes CDR1 SGHRS and CDR2 YFSETQ. The trim removed 4 bases at V and 3 bases at J, leaving 2 bases unmatched. Here the CDR3 reads CASSRQGPNEKLFF. The CDR3 region has the DNA TGCGCCAGCAGCCGACAGGGGCCTAATGAAAAACTGTTTTTT.

Only a few counts were recorded for this clone. CDR3 region: CASSEGLAGAFFYEQYF. CDR3 sequence (DNA): TGTGCCAGCAGTGAAGGGCTAGCGGGGGCCTTTTTCTACGAGCAGTACTTC. J is TRBJ2-7 and V is TRBV6-1; 10 nucleotides line up with TRBD2. This CDR3 has 17 residues. Germline V gives CDR1 MNHNS, CDR2 SASEGT. Unmatched junction bases numbered 9, after V lost 1 base and J lost 3 bases.

This clone was picked up one time. The chain joins TRBV6-5 to TRBJ1-1; tentative D call: TRBD1 (5 bases). Trimming cost V 1 base and J 4 bases, with 13 bases left between them. This CDR3 region has 15 residues. Germline lookup yields CDR1 MNHEY and CDR2 SVGAGI. DNA of the CDR3: TGTGCCAGCAGTTACTGGGGGGAAGAGGGCACTGAAGCTTTCTTT. It encodes CASSYWGEEGTEAFF.

Here the CDR3 DNA reads TGTGCCAGTCGCAGGCCTAACACTGAAGCTTTCTTT. This codes for CASRRPNTEAFF. This sequence joins TRBV19 and TRBJ1-1; D remains unclear. Trimming shortened V by 8 bases and J by 2 bases, and 9 bases separated the two germline ends. Germline V CDR1 and CDR2: LNHDA, SQIVND (reference sequence). This CDR3 region has 12 residues.

The chain recombines TRBV24-1 with TRBJ1-3; 10 nucleotides match TRBD1. The CDR3 has 18 residues. Germline CDR1 KGHDR, CDR2 SFDVKD. Trimming removed 3 bases from V and 0 bases from J; junction bases left unmatched: 7. The CDR3 DNA is TGTGCCACCAGTGATCCGGGACAGGGGAGCCCCTCTGGAAACACCATATATTTT. Translated, it gives CATSDPGQGSPSGNTIYF.

V and J are TRBV6-4 and TRBJ2-3; TRBD2 matches 8 bases. Germline V gene sequence: CDR1 MRHNA, CDR2 SNTAGT. The CDR3 is made up of 15 amino acids. V shed 6 bases and J 1 base; nucleotides not matched to a gene: 6. CDR3 nucleotide sequence: TGTGCCAGCAGCCCGGGACTAGGACGCACAGATACGCAGTATTTT. Translation: CASSPGLGRTDTQYF.

J is TRBJ1-2 and V is TRBV9; maybe TRBD1 (6 bases). Trimming shortened V by 3 bases and J by 4 bases, and 13 bases separated the two germline ends. The CDR3 consists of 14 residues. The V gene's germline CDR1 is SGDLS and CDR2 YYNGEE. In nucleotides, the CDR3 is TGTGCCAGCAGCGCCATAGGACAGTCCTATGGCTACACCTTC. Translated: CASSAIGQSYGYTF.

This clone was seen only a few times. The J gene is TRBJ1-2, the V gene TRBV30; D remains unclear. Germline CDR1 reads GTSNPN; CDR2 reads SVGIG (reference sequence). V was cut by 4 bases and J by 2 bases, with 14 bases left in between. The length of the CDR3 is 14 residues. The chain's CDR3 is CAWISGGRNYGYTF. CDR3 in DNA: TGTGCCTGGATTTCAGGAGGCAGGAACTATGGCTACACCTTC.

This chain connects TRBV5-5 to TRBJ1-3; D remains unclear. V was cut by 0 bases and J by 0 bases, with 7 bases left in between. In germline, CDR1 is SGHKS, CDR2 YYEKEE (reference sequence). This CDR3 has 15 amino acids. The CDR3 DNA sequence: TGTGCCAGCAGCTTGGACAGTCACTCTGGAAACACCATATATTTT. Translating it yields CASSLDSHSGNTIYF.

The rearrangement joins TRBV5-4 to TRBJ2-2; 8 nucleotides align to TRBD2. Germline CDR1 is SGHNT and CDR2 is YYREEE (reference sequence). Losses at the gene ends were 2 bases for V and 4 bases for J; bases not matched to a gene: 7. The CDR3 extends over 16 amino acids. Here the CDR3 reads CASSFQGAGGTGELFF. In DNA, the CDR3 is TGTGCCAGCAGCTTTCAAGGGGCGGGGGGCACCGGGGAGCTGTTTTTT.

The V call is TRBV2, the J call TRBJ1-1; D gene ambiguous. CDR3 size: 15 residues. V lost 3 bases, J lost 3 bases, and 14 bases lay in between. Germline V CDR1 and CDR2: SNHLY, FYNNEI. The chain's CDR3 is CASSDLWGADTEAFF. CDR3 coding DNA: TGTGCCAGCAGTGATTTATGGGGAGCGGACACTGAAGCTTTCTTT.

This clone was observed once. J is TRBJ1-2 and V is TRBV2, with D tentatively TRBD1 (5 bases). Trimming stripped 6 bases from V and 7 bases from J, with 15 bases between. The germline V gene has CDR1 SNHLY and CDR2 FYNNEI. This CDR3 spans 13 amino acids. DNA of the CDR3: TGTGCCAGCAGGGGGGGAGGGGTCGGTGGCTACACCTTC. It codes for CASRGGGVGGYTF.

The chain employs TRBV6-5 and TRBJ1-5; 8 bases align to TRBD1. The CDR3 totals 16 residues. The V gene's germline CDR1 is MNHEY and CDR2 SVGAGI. The junction had 7 bases not matched to a gene; V was cut back by 4 bases and J by 2 bases. CDR3 amino acids: CASSSPDRGGNQPQHF. CDR3 in DNA: TGTGCCAGCAGTTCCCCTGACAGGGGAGGCAATCAGCCCCAGCATTTT.

The J gene is TRBJ1-4, the V gene TRBV25-1, with D perhaps TRBD1 (5 bases). The CDR3 is 14 amino acids. Germline V gives CDR1 MGHDK, CDR2 SYGVNS. Trimming pared 1 base from V and 9 bases from J, leaving 12 bases between. The CDR3 nucleotides read TGTGCCAGCAGTGAATTTGGGGACTCCAAAAAACTGTTTTTT. This translates into CASSEFGDSKKLFF.

The chain couples TRBV5-8 to TRBJ1-2, with 7 bases that match TRBD1. Trimming at V came to 2 bases and at J to 7 bases, leaving 5 bases not matched to a gene. There are 13 residues in the CDR3. Germline V gene sequence: CDR1 SGHTS, CDR2 YDEGEE. The CDR3 region has the DNA TGTGCCAGCAGCTTCTCAGGGGGGTTTGGCTACACCTTC. It yields the protein CASSFSGGFGYTF.

This chain connects TRBV5-6 to TRBJ2-7, with 8 bases that match TRBD1. CDR1 is SGHDT, CDR2 YYEEEE, per germline. The V and J ends lost 0 bases and 7 bases, in that order; junction bases with no gene match: 6. This CDR3 has 14 amino acids. CDR3 residues: CASSLGTGMGEQYF. CDR3 sequence (DNA): TGTGCCAGCAGCTTGGGGACAGGGATGGGAGAGCAGTACTTC.

Written as DNA, the CDR3 is TGTGCCAGCCGCAGAACAGGCGCTGGCTACACCTTC. It specifies CASRRTGAGYTF. This chain joins TRBV2 and TRBJ1-2; perhaps TRBD1 as D (5 bases). The CDR3 is made up of 12 amino acids. V was clipped by 8 bases and J by 7 bases, with 14 bases between them. Per the germline V gene, CDR1 is SNHLY and CDR2 is FYNNEI. Full variable domain (remainder filled in from reference TRBV2 and TRBJ1-2): EPEVTQTPSHQVTQMGQEVILRCVPISNHLYFYWYRQILGQKVEFLVSFYNNEISEKSEIFDDQFSVERPDGSNFTLKIRSTKLEDSAMYFCASRRTGAGYTFGSGTRLTVV.

The V and J genes are TRBV12-2 and TRBJ1-5; the D call of TRBD1 is as the table states it, not checked on the DNA. TRBV12-2 is assigned pseudogene status. CDR3 length: 15 residues. For the CDR3, the DNA is TGTGCAAGTCGCTTTTCCTACAGGGGGAATCAGCCCCAGCATTTT. The encoded protein is CASRFSYRGNQPQHF.

The chain links TRBV4-2 to TRBJ1-1; the D gene is possibly TRBD1 (6 bases). Germline CDR1 reads LGHNA; CDR2 reads YNFKEQ. The V end lost 3 bases, the J end lost 5 bases, and 10 bases lay between the germline ends. This CDR3 comprises 13 residues. The CDR3 region is CASSQQGQTEAFF. The CDR3 DNA reads TGTGCCAGCAGCCAGCAGGGGCAGACTGAAGCTTTCTTT.

The chain couples TRBV2 to TRBJ1-5, with D possibly being TRBD1 (5 bases). Trimming cost V 4 bases and J 4 bases, with 11 bases left between them. The CDR3 covers 14 residues. CDR1 and CDR2 from the germline V gene are SNHLY and FYNNEI. The CDR3 DNA reads as TGTGCCAGCAGTGCTCGGGGGGGAAATCAGCCCCAGCATTTT. Translating gives CASSARGGNQPQHF.

The chain links TRBV7-6 to TRBJ2-3; 9 nucleotides align to TRBD2. There are 16 residues in the CDR3. Losses at the gene ends were 1 base for V and 2 bases for J; bases not matched to a gene: 4. Germline assignment: CDR1 SGHVS and CDR2 FNYEAQ. The CDR3 coding sequence is TGTGCCAGCAGCTTAGTAGCGGGGGCCCCCACAGATACGCAGTATTTT. It codes for CASSLVAGAPTDTQYF.

The CDR3, as DNA: TGTGCCAGCAGTGCATACAGGGATAGCAATCAGCCCCAGCATTTT. This translates into CASSAYRDSNQPQHF. The V call is TRBV2, the J call TRBJ1-5; a possible D gene is TRBD1 (6 bases). This CDR3 has 15 amino acids. V was shortened by 4 bases and J by 0 bases, with 10 bases between the two germline ends. Per the germline V gene, CDR1 is SNHLY and CDR2 is FYNNEI.

The chain combines TRBV4-2 with TRBJ1-5; TRBD1 is a possible D gene (6 bases). CDR1 and CDR2 (germline): LGHNA, YNFKEQ. There are 15 residues in the CDR3. Trimming took 5 bases from V and 0 from J, leaving 11 bases between them. The CDR3 region has the DNA TGTGCCAGCAGCGACAGGATATATAGCAATCAGCCCCAGCATTTT. Its protein is CASSDRIYSNQPQHF.

This clone was counted only a few times. The V and J genes are TRBV12-3 or TRBV12-4 and TRBJ2-1, with TRBD1 identical over 7 bases. The CDR3 is 13 residues long. J was trimmed by 8 bases and V by 7 bases; bases with no gene match: 8. The DNA of the CDR3 is TGTGCCAGCAATAGAGGGGGCAGCTATGAGCAGTTCTTC. Translated, it gives CASNRGGSYEQFF.

The chain has TRBV29-1 and TRBJ1-4; no clear D. The CDR3 extends over 13 amino acids. V lost 6 bases, J lost 3 bases, and 11 bases lay in between. Germline-derived CDR1 and CDR2 are SQVTM and ANQGSEA. CDR3 amino acids: CSVTDWANEKLFF. The CDR3 bases are TGCAGCGTCACGGACTGGGCTAATGAAAAACTGTTTTTT.

CDR3 protein: CASSLDGGDGSNQPQHF. The CDR3 DNA sequence: TGCGCCAGCAGCTTGGATGGGGGGGACGGGAGCAATCAGCCCCAGCATTTT. The rearrangement joins TRBV5-1 to TRBJ1-5, with D perhaps matching TRBD1 (5 bases). The CDR3 is 17 amino acids. CDR1 and CDR2 (germline): SGHRS, YFSETQ. V lost 0 bases and J 1 base, leaving 14 bases between the germline ends.

This clone was counted once. The chain employs TRBV5-1 and TRBJ2-2; D not certain. This CDR3 comprises 14 residues. V lost 1 base, J lost 3 bases, and 7 bases lay in between. CDR1 SGHRS and CDR2 YFSETQ come from the germline V gene. In nucleotides, the CDR3 is TGCGCCAGCAGCTTGTATCCCGACACCGGGGAGCTGTTTTTT. The encoded protein is CASSLYPDTGELFF.